The 28 T cell receptor beta chains listed next were all sequenced from one sample in a study of T cells in Graves' hyperthyroidism and ophthalmopathy. The investigators amplified TCR beta CDR3 regions from RNA transcripts. The TCR CDR3 first-round RT-PCR relied on the HTBI primer set. Via MiXCR, TCRdb re-called the multiplex PCR reads, giving one row per CDR3 protein. The sample has more than 550,000 distinct CDR3 sequences, nearly 45% seen once. Specimen: peripheral blood or thyroid tissue (not recorded which). The receptors were gathered from an adult man with Graves' disease, either hyperthyroidism or ophthalmopathy (not recorded which).

This clonotype was counted between two and nine times. This may come from a read error, since a much larger clone is one base off. V gene TRBV29-1 combines with J gene TRBJ1-2; D gene ambiguous. This CDR3 is 12 amino acids long. V lost 0 bases, J lost 2 bases, and 4 bases lay in between. The germline V gene has CDR1 SQVTM and CDR2 ANQGSEA. CDR3 sequence (DNA): TGCAGCGTTGAAGAGGGGAACTATGGCTACACCTTC. Residues: CSVEEGNYGYTF.

This clonotype was observed a single time. This chain links TRBV10-3 with TRBJ2-7, with TRBD1 matching 10 bases. With 10 bases clipped from V and 5 bases from J, the junction kept 11 bases outside the gene matches. CDR3 length equals 14 residues. Germline values: CDR1 ENHRY, CDR2 SYGVKD. For the CDR3, the DNA is TGTGCCAGCAAAGTACGGGACAGGGGCGACGAGCAGTACTTC. This codes for CASKVRDRGDEQYF.

V gene TRBV13 combines with J gene TRBJ2-5; D uncertain. The CDR3 runs to 15 residues. Germline V gene lookup returns CDR1 PRHDT and CDR2 FYEKMQ (reference sequence). Deletions cut 3 bases from V and 4 bases from J, with 15 bases between. Here the CDR3 reads CASSLGRVLGETQYF. In DNA, the CDR3 is TGTGCCAGCAGCTTGGGCCGGGTCCTAGGAGAGACCCAGTACTTC. Complete variable domain (other parts from reference TRBV13 and TRBJ2-5): AAGVIQSPRHLIKEKRETATLKCYPIPRHDTVYWYQQGPGQDPQFLISFYEKMQSDKGSIPDRFSAQQFSDYHSELNMSSLELGDSALYFCASSLGRVLGETQYFGPGTRLLVL.

Notes on this clonotype: This could be a read error, since a much larger clone is one nucleotide away. CDR3 residues: CASRLAGQETQCF. The CDR3 nucleotides are TGCGCCAGCAGACTAGCGGGCCAAGAGACCCAGTGCTTC. The chain uses TRBV10-2 and TRBJ2-5; TRBD2 matches 9 bases. This CDR3 has 13 amino acids. Per the germline V gene, CDR1 is WSHSY and CDR2 is SAAADI.

The V gene is TRBV5-1, the J gene TRBJ1-2; D is perhaps TRBD1 (6 bases). The CDR3 extends over 15 amino acids. V lost 0 bases, J lost 8 bases, and 17 bases lay in between. Germline V CDR1 and CDR2: SGHRS, YFSETQ. The CDR3 spells CASSLDTGLAYGYTF. The DNA for the CDR3 is TGCGCCAGCAGCTTGGACACAGGGCTGGCCTACGGCTACACCTTC.

In its sample, this clonotype was seen many times. The chain uses TRBV7-8 and TRBJ2-7; 9 bases agree with TRBD2. CDR3 length equals 15 residues. Germline V lookup: CDR1 SGHVS, CDR2 FQNEAQ. V gave up 3 bases and J gave up 5 bases; unmatched junction bases: 8. CDR3 sequence reads: CASSFLAGTLNEQYF. The CDR3 DNA reads TGTGCCAGCAGCTTCCTAGCGGGAACCCTAAACGAGCAGTACTTC.

In regard to this clonotype: A read error may explain this, as a much larger clone is one base away. V usage is TRBV2 and J usage is TRBJ1-1; tentatively, D is TRBD1 (6 bases). This CDR3 has 12 amino acids. Germline V CDR1 and CDR2: SNHLY, FYNNEI. CDR3 DNA: TGTGCCAGCACTGAAAGCAGGGGTACGGCTTTCTTT. It codes for CASTESRGTAFF.

The J gene is TRBJ1-2, the V gene TRBV10-3; 8 nucleotides match TRBD1. CDR1 is ENHRY and CDR2 is SYGVKD in the germline V gene. The CDR3 contains 12 residues. The V gene end was trimmed by 10 bases and the J gene end by 4 bases; junction bases not matched to a gene: 5. Here the CDR3 DNA reads TGTGCCACTCGGACAGGGTCCTATGGCTACACCTTC. The encoded protein is CATRTGSYGYTF.

In DNA, the CDR3 is TGTGCCAGCACTGGGATTCCGGGACAGGGTAACTATGGCTACACCTTC. It specifies CASTGIPGQGNYGYTF. V gene TRBV25-1 combines with J gene TRBJ1-2, with TRBD1 identical over 9 bases. The CDR3 covers 16 residues. The trim removed 7 bases at V and 1 base at J, leaving 10 bases unmatched. Germline loops: CDR1 MGHDK, CDR2 SYGVNS.

A few counts support this clonotype. V is TRBV7-9 and J is TRBJ2-5; 10 nucleotides agree with TRBD1. The CDR3 extends over 15 amino acids. The germline V gene encodes CDR1 SEHNR and CDR2 FQNEAQ (reference sequence). V lost 5 bases to trimming and J lost 5 bases; unmatched junction nucleotides: 8. The CDR3: CASSILGTGDETQYF. In DNA, the CDR3 is TGTGCCAGCAGCATCCTTGGGACAGGGGATGAGACCCAGTACTTC.

As to this clonotype: Given a much more abundant clone one base away, this may be a read error. The rearrangement uses TRBV5-1 and TRBJ1-1, with TRBD1 as a possible D gene (5 bases). CDR3 length equals 14 residues. Germline V gives CDR1 SGHRS, CDR2 YFSETQ. In DNA form, the CDR3 reads TGTGCCAGCGGCTCAGGGATTTTGGGGGCTGAAGCTTTCTTT. This gives the protein CASGSGILGAEAFF.

This clonotype was seen at least ten times. The gene calls are TRBV7-3 and TRBJ2-5, with TRBD1 identical over 9 bases. CDR1 is SGHTA, CDR2 FQGTGA, per germline. The V segment lost 4 bases and the J segment 5 bases; nucleotides outside the gene matches: 11. CDR3 size: 16 residues. CDR3 nucleotides: TGTGCCAGCAGCTCTACCGGACAGGGGATGTCGGAGACCCAGTACTTC. Amino acid sequence: CASSSTGQGMSETQYF.

V gene TRBV20-1 combines with J gene TRBJ1-2; the D gene is possibly TRBD1 (6 bases). V was shortened by 3 bases and J by 8 bases, with 19 bases between the two germline ends. Germline lookup yields CDR1 DFQATT and CDR2 SNEGSKA (reference sequence). The CDR3 has 14 amino acids. The chain's CDR3 is CSASPRGGAQGYTF. The CDR3 DNA sequence: TGCAGTGCTAGTCCAAGGGGGGGGGCGCAAGGCTACACCTTC.

V gene TRBV11-1 combines with J gene TRBJ1-2; TRBD1 might be the D (6 bases). Germline values: CDR1 SGHAT, CDR2 FQDESV (reference sequence). The CDR3 has 12 amino acids. Trimming removed 6 bases from V and 8 bases from J, with 13 bases in between. CDR3 in amino acids: CASSDRDIGYTF. CDR3 bases: TGTGCCAGCAGTGACCGGGACATCGGCTACACCTTC. The whole variable domain, remainder taken from reference TRBV11-1 and TRBJ1-2, is EAEVAQSPRYKITEKSQAVAFWCDPISGHATLYWYRQILGQGPELLVQFQDESVVDDSQLPKDRFSAERLKGVDSTLKIQPAELGDSAMYLCASSDRDIGYTFGSGTRLTVV.

The rearrangement joins TRBV10-3 to TRBJ1-4; D uncertain. Germline values: CDR1 ENHRY, CDR2 SYGVKD. Trimming removed 0 bases from V and 11 bases from J, with 4 bases in between. The CDR3 has 11 residues. The CDR3, as DNA: TGTGCCATCAGTGAGTCAGGGAAACTGTTTTTT. Translation: CAISESGKLFF.

As regards this clonotype: An end of the junction differs from the germline gene, which may be a read error. The chain recombines TRBV10-3 with TRBJ2-7; 8 bases are shared with TRBD1. The CDR3 is 14 amino acids. Germline V lookup: CDR1 ENHRY, CDR2 SYGVKD. CDR3 region: CASSLDRVKHEQYF. DNA for the CDR3: TGTGCCAGCAGTTTGGACAGGGTTAAACACGAGCAGTACTTC.

A note on this clonotype: A read error is likely, as this CDR3 ends without the conserved phenylalanine or tryptophan. This rearrangement joins TRBV7-3 to TRBJ1-2; tentatively, D is TRBD1 (6 bases). This CDR3 has 15 amino acids. V was shortened by 5 bases and J by 4 bases, with 17 bases between the two germline ends. Per germline, CDR1 SGHTA and CDR2 FQGTGA. The CDR3 coding sequence is TGTGCCAGCAGCAATTGGGGAGGGGGGACCTATGGCTACACCCTC. This codes for CASSNWGGGTYGYTL.

This clonotype came up a few times. The chain links TRBV24-1 to TRBJ1-2, with D perhaps matching TRBD1 (5 bases). Per germline, CDR1 KGHDR and CDR2 SFDVKD. Deletions cut 3 bases from V and 8 bases from J, with 12 bases between. This CDR3 is 13 amino acids long. CDR3 sequence: CATSDSWGTGYTF. The CDR3 DNA follows: TGTGCCACCAGTGATAGTTGGGGGACCGGCTACACCTTC.

This clonotype was seen many times. J is TRBJ2-5 and V is TRBV10-3, with 7 bases matching TRBD1. Germline V gene lookup returns CDR1 ENHRY and CDR2 SYGVKD. The CDR3 loop spans 16 amino acids. V was clipped by 0 bases and J by 2 bases; unmatched bases: 6. The CDR3 region has the DNA TGTGCCATCAGTGAGTCAGGGACAGCGGTACAAGAGACCCAGTACTTC. It encodes CAISESGTAVQETQYF.

V and J are TRBV19 and TRBJ1-4; TRBD1 agrees at 12 bases. This CDR3 comprises 16 residues. J lost 4 bases, V lost 5 bases, and 5 bases had no gene match. The germline V gene encodes CDR1 LNHDA and CDR2 SQIVND (reference sequence). CDR3: CASSVGTGGLNEKLFF. CDR3 nucleotides: TGTGCCAGTAGTGTCGGGACAGGGGGCCTTAATGAAAAACTGTTTTTT.

This clonotype was found once. The rearrangement links TRBV29-1 to TRBJ1-2, with 8 positions matching TRBD1. There are 14 residues in the CDR3. V was clipped by 3 bases and J by 4 bases; unmatched bases: 7. The V gene's germline CDR1 is SQVTM and CDR2 ANQGSEA. CDR3 residues: CSVDWTGRPYGYTF. DNA for the CDR3: TGCAGCGTTGACTGGACAGGGAGGCCCTATGGCTACACCTTC.

The chain recombines TRBV10-3 with TRBJ1-2; the D is unclear. CDR3 size: 13 residues. V dropped 8 bases and J dropped 3 bases, with 13 bases sitting between them. CDR1 and CDR2 from the germline V gene are ENHRY and SYGVKD. This CDR3 is CAISAGDDYGYTF. The CDR3 DNA follows: TGTGCCATCTCGGCAGGTGATGACTATGGCTACACCTTC.

This rearrangement joins TRBV15 to TRBJ1-6; 7 positions agree with TRBD1. The CDR3 covers 16 residues. Germline CDR1 and CDR2: LNHNV and YYDKDF (reference sequence). The V segment lost 3 bases and the J segment 5 bases; nucleotides outside the gene matches: 7. CDR3: CATSSTTGRDNSPLHF. CDR3 DNA: TGTGCCACCAGCAGTACGACAGGGCGAGATAATTCACCCCTCCACTTT.

A remark on this clonotype: At one of its ends the junction is not consistent with the germline gene, which may arise from a read error. The chain combines TRBV24-1 with TRBJ2-7, with 12 bases lining up with TRBD2. The CDR3 has 17 amino acids. The germline V gene has CDR1 KGHDR and CDR2 SFDVKD. CDR3: CASSLGNRLAGAYEQYF. CDR3 sequence (DNA): TGTGCCAGCAGTTTAGGGAACCGACTAGCGGGAGCCTACGAGCAGTACTTC.

On this clonotype: Being one base from a much bigger clone, this may be a read error. The chain employs TRBV25-1 and TRBJ2-1; D ambiguous. The CDR3 spans 15 residues. Deletions cut 3 bases from V and 0 bases from J, with 9 bases between. The V gene's germline CDR1 is MGHDK and CDR2 SYGVNS. The CDR3: CASSEPITSYNEQFF. CDR3 nucleotide sequence: TGTGCCAGCAGTGAGCCAATAACCTCCTACAATGAGCAGTTCTTC.

To note about this clonotype: This sequence may be a read error, since a much larger clone differs from it by one base. The chain joins TRBV10-3 to TRBJ1-1, with 9 bases that match TRBD1. The CDR3 has 14 residues. The germline V gene has CDR1 ENHRY and CDR2 SYGVKD. The CDR3 loop is CAISDTGGAGEASF. CDR3 DNA: TGTGCCATCAGCGATACAGGGGGCGCCGGGGAAGCTTCCTTT.

With respect to this clonotype: This may be a read error, as it is one base from a much larger clone. The chain recombines TRBV12-3 or TRBV12-4 with TRBJ1-5, with D uncertain. V shed 2 bases and J shed 6 bases, with 2 bases lying between them. There are 11 residues in the CDR3. The CDR3 spells CASSLTQPQHF. The CDR3 DNA sequence: TGTGCCAGCAGTTTAACTCAGCCCCAGCATTTT.

This clonotype appeared many times. The CDR3 is CASSLAQGGHEQYF. In nucleotides, the CDR3 is TGTGCCAGCAGCTTAGCTCAGGGAGGCCACGAGCAGTACTTC. The rearrangement joins TRBV7-9 to TRBJ2-7; maybe TRBD2 (6 bases). The CDR3 spans 14 residues. V was shortened by 0 bases and J by 5 bases, with 11 bases between the two germline ends. Germline-derived CDR1 and CDR2 are SEHNR and FQNEAQ (reference sequence). Looking up the rest from reference TRBV7-9 and TRBJ2-7 gives the full variable domain: DTGVSQNPRHKITKRGQNVTFRCDPISEHNRLYWYRQTLGQGPEFLTYFQNEAQLEKSRLLSDRFSAERPKGSFSTLEIQRTEQGDSAMYLCASSLAQGGHEQYFGPGTRLTVT.